Each of the 26 T cell receptor beta chains below was sequenced from the same sample in a study of blood T cell repertoires in COVID-19. Repertoires were generated with immunoSEQ multiplex PCR, while TCRdb's copy carries only in-frame clones and drops some. The sample has about 210,000 clones, over 75% seen once; the top ten hold roughly 13%. Source material: peripheral blood. The source is a human donor in a cohort sampled during active COVID-19.

This clone was recorded only once. The chain couples TRBV15 to TRBJ1-3; a possible D gene is TRBD1 (5 bases). The ends were cut back, 3 bases at V and 1 base at J, with 13 bases in the middle. CDR3 length equals 16 residues. CDR1 is LNHNV, CDR2 YYDKDF, per germline (reference sequence). CDR3 residues: CATSRLSGISGNTIYF. The DNA for the CDR3 is TGTGCCACCAGCAGGCTATCAGGGATATCTGGAAACACCATATATTTT.

V is TRBV5-1 and J is TRBJ2-6, with D possibly TRBD2 on 6 matching bases. Germline V lookup: CDR1 SGHRS, CDR2 YFSETQ. The V end lost 0 bases, the J end lost 2 bases, and 12 bases lay between the germline ends. The length of the CDR3 is 17 residues. CDR3 loop: CASSLGFSGAGANVLTF. The CDR3 nucleotides are TGCGCCAGCAGCTTGGGGTTTTCGGGGGCTGGGGCCAACGTCCTGACTTTC.

A single count supports this clone. This chain links TRBV10-3 with TRBJ1-5; D perhaps matches TRBD1 (6 bases). This CDR3 has 14 residues. The ends were cut back, 10 bases at V and 3 bases at J, with 16 bases in the middle. The germline V gene encodes CDR1 ENHRY and CDR2 SYGVKD. CDR3 DNA: TGTGCCACGACTACAGGGAATCTCAATCAGCCCCAGCATTTT. This gives the protein CATTTGNLNQPQHF.

This clone was seen only once. This rearrangement joins TRBV5-6 to TRBJ1-2; 8 bases fit TRBD1. The CDR3 is made up of 12 amino acids. Unmatched junction bases numbered 1, after V lost 4 bases and J lost 5 bases. Germline V lookup: CDR1 SGHDT, CDR2 YYEEEE. CDR3 coding DNA: TGTGCCAGCAGCAGACAGGGGTATGGCTACACCTTC. It is translated as CASSRQGYGYTF.

This clone has a handful of counts. This rearrangement joins TRBV6-5 to TRBJ1-2; 10 bases agree with TRBD1. CDR1 and CDR2 (germline): MNHEY, SVGAGI. V was pared by 4 bases and J by 2 bases, with 1 base of the junction left unmatched. This CDR3 has 14 residues. CDR3 residues: CASSWTGGNYGYTF. The CDR3 nucleotides are TGTGCCAGCAGTTGGACAGGGGGAAACTATGGCTACACCTTC.

The V and J genes are TRBV5-1 and TRBJ2-1; 10 positions match TRBD2. The V segment lost 0 bases and the J segment 10 bases; nucleotides outside the gene matches: 10. The CDR3 spans 16 residues. Germline-derived CDR1 and CDR2 are SGHRS and YFSETQ. The DNA for the CDR3 is TGCGCCAGCAGCTTGGTGGCTAGCGGGAGTTTTAACGAGCAGTTCTTC. It encodes CASSLVASGSFNEQFF.

This chain uses TRBV18 with TRBJ2-5; the match to TRBD2 covers 9 bases. CDR3 length: 15 residues. J lost 7 bases, V lost 1 base, and 7 bases had no gene match. CDR1 is KGHSH and CDR2 is LQKENI in the germline V gene. The CDR3 sequence: CASSPLVAGEGTQYF. The DNA for the CDR3 is TGTGCCAGCTCACCACTGGTAGCGGGAGAGGGGACCCAGTACTTC. The full variable domain, with the rest looked up from reference TRBV18 and TRBJ2-5, is NAGVMQNPRHLVRRRGQEARLRCSPMKGHSHVYWYRQLPEEGLKFMVYLQKENIIDESGMPKERFSAEFPKEGPSILRIQQVVRGDSAAYFCASSPLVAGEGTQYFGPGTRLLVL.

This clone was found a few times. This same CDR3 is encoded by further DNA sequences in the sample. CDR3 in amino acids: CASSQVAGGPYGYTF. The CDR3 DNA reads as TGTGCCAGCAGCCAAGTGGCAGGGGGACCCTATGGCTACACCTTC. The chain employs TRBV14 and TRBJ1-2; 7 bases align to TRBD1. V lost 1 base, J lost 4 bases, and 6 bases stayed unmatched. From germline, CDR1 is SGHDN and CDR2 FVKESK. This CDR3 contains 15 residues. Supplemented by reference TRBV14 and TRBJ1-2, the full variable domain reads EAGVTQFPSHSVIEKGQTVTLRCDPISGHDNLYWYRRVMGKEIKFLLHFVKESKQDESGMPNNRFLAERTGGTYSTLKVQPAELEDSGVYFCASSQVAGGPYGYTFGSGTRLTVV.

This clone was detected a few times. The chain uses TRBV7-6 and TRBJ2-7, with 8 bases aligning to TRBD1. This CDR3 contains 17 residues. Trimming cost V 5 bases and J 3 bases; bases outside gene matches: 15. Germline V gives CDR1 SGHVS, CDR2 FNYEAQ. The CDR3 is CASSRSPPTGANYEQYF. In DNA form, the CDR3 reads TGTGCCAGCAGCCGGTCGCCCCCGACAGGGGCGAACTACGAGCAGTACTTC.

V and J are TRBV5-1 and TRBJ1-2, with 11 bases aligning to TRBD1. Germline lookup yields CDR1 SGHRS and CDR2 YFSETQ. The V and J ends lost 4 bases and 4 bases, in that order; junction bases with no gene match: 9. CDR3 length equals 16 residues. CDR3 sequence: CASSIGQGARGYGYTF. DNA of the CDR3: TGCGCCAGCAGCATCGGACAGGGGGCGCGTGGCTATGGCTACACCTTC.

The chain is built from TRBV5-8 and TRBJ1-5, with TRBD1 matching over 8 bases. V lost 5 bases and J lost 5; bases outside the gene matches: 6. This CDR3 is built from 14 residues. Germline values: CDR1 SGHTS, CDR2 YDEGEE. The CDR3: CASRQGQGYQPQHF. The CDR3 nucleotides are TGTGCCAGCAGGCAAGGACAGGGTTATCAGCCCCAGCATTTT.

The chain carries TRBV19 and TRBJ2-7; D may be TRBD2 (5 bases). With 5 bases removed from V and 7 bases from J, the gap between germline ends came to 15 bases. In germline, CDR1 is LNHDA, CDR2 SQIVND (reference sequence). This CDR3 region has 13 residues. The CDR3 region is CASSDYSMGEQYF. CDR3 nucleotide sequence: TGTGCCAGTAGTGACTACTCGATGGGGGAGCAGTACTTC.

On this clone itself: Other DNA sequences from this sample encode an identical CDR3 as well. The V and J genes are TRBV6-5 and TRBJ1-3, with a tentative D call TRBD1 (5 bases). With 5 bases removed from V and 0 bases from J, the gap between germline ends came to 8 bases. The CDR3 contains 14 residues. CDR1 is MNHEY, CDR2 SVGAGI, per germline. The DNA for the CDR3 is TGTGCCAGCAGTCAGGGTCTCTCTGGAAACACCATATATTTT. Translating gives CASSQGLSGNTIYF.

The chain recombines TRBV5-1 with TRBJ2-3; D unresolved. This CDR3 is built from 14 residues. V gave up 1 base and J gave up 0 bases, with 6 bases separating them. Germline CDR1 is SGHRS and CDR2 is YFSETQ. For the CDR3, the DNA is TGCGCCAGCAGCTTGTCCGGGAGCACAGATACGCAGTATTTT. Its translation is CASSLSGSTDTQYF. Combining the CDR3 with reference TRBV5-1 and TRBJ2-3 gives the whole variable domain KAGVTQTPRYLIKTRGQQVTLSCSPISGHRSVSWYQQTPGQGLQFLFEYFSETQRNKGNFPGRFSGRQFSNSRSEMNVSTLELGDSALYLCASSLSGSTDTQYFGPGTRLTVL.

The CDR3 loop is CATSAYRTAMNTEAFF. As DNA, the CDR3 is TGTGCCACCAGTGCTTACCGGACAGCTATGAACACTGAAGCTTTCTTT. The chain joins TRBV15 to TRBJ1-1, with a possible D match to TRBD1 (6 bases). CDR1 is LNHNV and CDR2 is YYDKDF in the germline V gene (reference sequence). The CDR3 extends over 16 amino acids. V was trimmed by 6 bases and J by 0 bases, leaving 17 bases between them.

This clone came up a few times. The rearrangement joins TRBV3-1 (or the pseudogene TRBV3-2) to TRBJ2-7; D gene uncertain. V was cut by 1 base and J by 0 bases, with 7 bases left in between. CDR3 size: 14 residues. Germline V gene data show CDR1 as LGHDT and CDR2 as YNNKEL (reference sequence). CDR3 nucleotides: TGTGCCAGCAGCCAAGTAAGGAGCTCCTACGAGCAGTACTTC. Its translation is CASSQVRSSYEQYF.

The chain combines TRBV29-1 with TRBJ1-1, with D possibly being TRBD1 (6 bases). Germline V lookup: CDR1 SQVTM, CDR2 ANQGSEA. This CDR3 spans 13 amino acids. V shed 6 bases and J shed 8 bases, with 19 bases lying between them. The CDR3 region is CSVEKRPGTEAFF. The CDR3 DNA is TGCAGCGTGGAGAAGAGACCCGGGACAGAAGCTTTCTTT.

This chain links TRBV5-1 with TRBJ2-2; 9 bases align to TRBD1. Per germline, CDR1 SGHRS and CDR2 YFSETQ. The CDR3 contains 17 residues. J gave up 1 base and V 0 bases, and 4 bases lay outside the gene matches. DNA of the CDR3: TGCGCCAGCAGCTTGGACAGGGGGCCACAGAACACCGGGGAGCTGTTTTTT. It specifies CASSLDRGPQNTGELFF.

This clone was detected only once. The V and J genes are TRBV19 and TRBJ2-1; D is possibly TRBD2 (6 bases). The length of the CDR3 is 13 residues. V was pared by 5 bases and J by 8 bases, with 13 bases between. In germline, CDR1 is LNHDA, CDR2 SQIVND (reference sequence). The CDR3 DNA follows: TGTGCCAGTAGTGGTAGGAGGGGCGATGAGCAGTTCTTC. Translating gives CASSGRRGDEQFF.

The rearrangement joins TRBV5-4 to TRBJ1-2; 7 bases line up with TRBD1. The CDR3 extends over 14 amino acids. V was clipped by 4 bases and J by 8 bases; unmatched bases: 11. Per the germline V gene, CDR1 is SGHNT and CDR2 is YYREEE (reference sequence). The CDR3 loop is CASSGWTGPGGYTF. CDR3 in DNA: TGTGCCAGCAGCGGATGGACAGGACCGGGGGGCTACACCTTC.

The V and J genes are TRBV5-3 and TRBJ1-4; 8 nucleotides line up with TRBD1. TRBV5-3 is given ORF status, its function remaining uncertain. The CDR3 totals 14 residues. V was clipped by 4 bases and J by 6 bases; unmatched bases: 5. The CDR3 loop reads CARSPGQVYEKLFF. The DNA for the CDR3 is TGTGCCAGAAGCCCGGGACAGGTGTATGAAAAACTGTTTTTT.

The DNA of the CDR3 is TGTGCCAGCTCACCCGGGACTAGCGGGGATTACAATGAGCAGTTCTTC. It is translated as CASSPGTSGDYNEQFF. The J gene is TRBJ2-1, the V gene TRBV18; 13 nucleotides align to TRBD2. V dropped 3 bases and J dropped 4; count of bases not matched to a gene: 3. The CDR3 spans 16 residues. CDR1 KGHSH and CDR2 LQKENI come from the germline V gene.

A note on this clone: The same CDR3 can be traced to other DNA sequences in this sample. V and J are TRBV7-9 and TRBJ2-3, with D unclear. The CDR3 is 12 residues long. The germline V and J ends were trimmed by 5 bases and 6 bases, with 9 bases remaining between them. Germline V CDR1 and CDR2: SEHNR, FQNEAQ (reference sequence). The DNA of the CDR3 is TGTGCCAGCAGCCCCATTGCGGATACGCAGTATTTT. Translating gives CASSPIADTQYF.

The rearrangement joins TRBV27 to TRBJ1-2; 7 bases map to TRBD1. Germline V lookup: CDR1 MNHEY, CDR2 SMNVEV (reference sequence). After removal of 5 bases from V and 5 bases from J, the junction contained 11 bases not matched to a gene. This CDR3 is 15 amino acids long. The CDR3 coding sequence is TGTGCCAGCAGTCCCCGGACAGGCAGAGGATATGGCTACACCTTC. It codes for CASSPRTGRGYGYTF.

This chain connects TRBV14 to TRBJ2-2; 8 bases line up with TRBD1. Germline CDR1 is SGHDN and CDR2 is FVKESK. V lost 5 bases and J lost 0; bases outside the gene matches: 14. CDR3 length: 19 amino acids. In DNA, the CDR3 is TGTGCCAGCAGCTCACCCCACAGGGGGAGACATTCGAACACCGGGGAGCTGTTTTTT. Translating gives CASSSPHRGRHSNTGELFF.

This clone was detected only a few times. Within the sample, other DNA sequences also encode this same CDR3. The V and J genes are TRBV3-1 (or the pseudogene TRBV3-2) and TRBJ2-5, with D possibly matching TRBD2 (6 bases). Germline CDR1 and CDR2: LGHDT and YNNKEL (reference sequence). V was cut by 0 bases and J by 4 bases, with 9 bases left in between. This CDR3 is built from 14 residues. CDR3 loop: CASSQDAAGETQYF. The CDR3 DNA reads TGTGCCAGCAGCCAAGATGCAGCGGGAGAGACCCAGTACTTC.